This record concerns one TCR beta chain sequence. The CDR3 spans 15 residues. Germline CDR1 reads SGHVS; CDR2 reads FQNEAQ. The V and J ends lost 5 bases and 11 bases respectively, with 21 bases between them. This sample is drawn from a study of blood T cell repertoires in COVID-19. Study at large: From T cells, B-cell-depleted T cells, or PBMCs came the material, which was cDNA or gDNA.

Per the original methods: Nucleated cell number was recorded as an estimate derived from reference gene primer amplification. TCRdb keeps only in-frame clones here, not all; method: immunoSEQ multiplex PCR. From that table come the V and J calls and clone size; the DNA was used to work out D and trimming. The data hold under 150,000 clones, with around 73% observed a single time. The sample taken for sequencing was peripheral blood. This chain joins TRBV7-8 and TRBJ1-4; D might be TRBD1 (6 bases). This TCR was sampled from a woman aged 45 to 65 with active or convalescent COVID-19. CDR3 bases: TGTGCCAGCAGCCCGGGGAGCGGACAGATGGAGAAACTGTTTTTT. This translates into CASSPGSGQMEKLFF. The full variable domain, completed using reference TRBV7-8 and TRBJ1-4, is GAGVSQSPRYKVAKRGQDVALRCDPISGHVSLFWYQQALGQGPEFLTYFQNEAQLDKSGLPSDRFFAERPEGSVSTLKIQRTQQEDSAVYLCASSPGSGQMEKLFFGSGTQLSVL.